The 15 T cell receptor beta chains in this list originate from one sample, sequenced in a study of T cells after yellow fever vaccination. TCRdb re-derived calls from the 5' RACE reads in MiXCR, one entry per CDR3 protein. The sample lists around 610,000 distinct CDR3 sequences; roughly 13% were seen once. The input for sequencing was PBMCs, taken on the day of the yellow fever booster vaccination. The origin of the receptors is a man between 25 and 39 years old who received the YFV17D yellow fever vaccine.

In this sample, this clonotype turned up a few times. The DNA for the CDR3 is TGTGCCAGCAGCCGCCCGGAAGCTTTCTTT. This gives the protein CASSRPEAFF. The rearrangement links TRBV5-4 to TRBJ1-1; no clear D gene. Germline V gene lookup returns CDR1 SGHNT and CDR2 YYREEE (reference sequence). The CDR3 spans 10 residues. Trimming removed 4 bases at V and 8 bases at J, with 6 bases between.

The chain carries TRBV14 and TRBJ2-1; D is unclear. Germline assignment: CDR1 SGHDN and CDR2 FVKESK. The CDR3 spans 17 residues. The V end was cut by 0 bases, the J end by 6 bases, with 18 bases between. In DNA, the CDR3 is TGTGCCAGCAGCCAAGAATTAGGGATCTCAGAACTCAATGAGCAGTTCTTC. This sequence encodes CASSQELGISELNEQFF.

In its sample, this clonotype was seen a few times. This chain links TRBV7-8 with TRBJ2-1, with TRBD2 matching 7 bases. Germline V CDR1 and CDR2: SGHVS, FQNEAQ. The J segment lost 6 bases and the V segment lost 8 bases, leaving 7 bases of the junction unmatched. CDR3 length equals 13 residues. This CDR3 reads CASRLADLNEQFF. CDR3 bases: TGTGCCAGCCGTCTAGCGGATCTCAATGAGCAGTTCTTC.

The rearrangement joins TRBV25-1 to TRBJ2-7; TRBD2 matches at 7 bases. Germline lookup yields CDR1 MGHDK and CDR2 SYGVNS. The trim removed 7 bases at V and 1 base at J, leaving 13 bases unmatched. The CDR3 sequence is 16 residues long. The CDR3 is CASTPLGGSRSYEQYF. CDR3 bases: TGTGCCAGCACCCCCTTAGGCGGGAGCAGGTCCTACGAGCAGTACTTC.

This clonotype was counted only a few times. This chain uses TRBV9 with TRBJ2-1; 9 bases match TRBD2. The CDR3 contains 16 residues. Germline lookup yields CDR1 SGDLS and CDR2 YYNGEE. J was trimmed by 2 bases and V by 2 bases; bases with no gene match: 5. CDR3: CASSVDSGGTYNEQFF. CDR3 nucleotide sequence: TGTGCCAGCAGCGTGGATAGCGGGGGAACCTACAATGAGCAGTTCTTC.

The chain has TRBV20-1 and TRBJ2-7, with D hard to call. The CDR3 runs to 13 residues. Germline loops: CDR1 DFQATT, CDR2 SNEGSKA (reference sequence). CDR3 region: CRVVHPISYEQYF. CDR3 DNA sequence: TGCAGGGTTGTGCATCCCATCTCCTACGAGCAGTACTTC.

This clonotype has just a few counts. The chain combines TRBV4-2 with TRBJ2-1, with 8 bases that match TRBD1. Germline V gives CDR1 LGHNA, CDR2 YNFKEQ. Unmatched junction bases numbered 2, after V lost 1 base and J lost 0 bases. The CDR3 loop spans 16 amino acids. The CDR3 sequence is CASSQAGQGSYNEQFF. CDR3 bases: TGTGCCAGCAGCCAAGCAGGACAGGGCTCCTACAATGAGCAGTTCTTC.

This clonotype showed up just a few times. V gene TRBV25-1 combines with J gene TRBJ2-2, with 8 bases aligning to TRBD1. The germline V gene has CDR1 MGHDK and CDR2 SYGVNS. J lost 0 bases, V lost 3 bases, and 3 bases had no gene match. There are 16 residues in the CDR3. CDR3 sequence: CASSDRTGSNTGELFF. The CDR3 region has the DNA TGTGCCAGCAGTGACCGGACAGGGTCGAACACCGGGGAGCTGTTTTTT.

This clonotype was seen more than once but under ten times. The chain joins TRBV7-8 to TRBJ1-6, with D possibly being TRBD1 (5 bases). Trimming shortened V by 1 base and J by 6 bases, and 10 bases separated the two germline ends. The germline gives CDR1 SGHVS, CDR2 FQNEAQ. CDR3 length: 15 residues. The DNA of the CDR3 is TGTGCCAGCAGCTTAGTAAAGACAGTTAATTCACCCCTCCACTTT. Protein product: CASSLVKTVNSPLHF.

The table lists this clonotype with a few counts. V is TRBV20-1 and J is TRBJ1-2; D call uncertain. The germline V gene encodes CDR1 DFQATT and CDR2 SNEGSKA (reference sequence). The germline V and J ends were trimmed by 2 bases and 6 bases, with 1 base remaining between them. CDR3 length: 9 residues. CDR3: CSARNGYTF. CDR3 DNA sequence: TGCAGTGCTAGAAATGGCTACACCTTC.

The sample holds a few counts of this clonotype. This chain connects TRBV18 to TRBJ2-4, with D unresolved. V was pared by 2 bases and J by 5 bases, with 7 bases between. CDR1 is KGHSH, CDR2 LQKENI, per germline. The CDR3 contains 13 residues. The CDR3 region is CASSPATENIQYF. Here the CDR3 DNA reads TGTGCCAGCTCACCAGCGACCGAAAACATTCAGTACTTC.

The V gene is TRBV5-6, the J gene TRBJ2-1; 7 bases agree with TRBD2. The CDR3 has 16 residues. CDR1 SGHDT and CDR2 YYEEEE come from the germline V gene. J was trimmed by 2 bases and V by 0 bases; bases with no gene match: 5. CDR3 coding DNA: TGTGCCAGCAGCTTGGAGGTTCTAGCGGCCTACAATGAGCAGTTCTTC. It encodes CASSLEVLAAYNEQFF.

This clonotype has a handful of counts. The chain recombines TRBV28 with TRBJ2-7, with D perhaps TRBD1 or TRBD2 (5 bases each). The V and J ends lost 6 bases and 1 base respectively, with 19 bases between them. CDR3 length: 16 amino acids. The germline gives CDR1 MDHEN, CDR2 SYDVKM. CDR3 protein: CASSPSSGPLSYEQYF. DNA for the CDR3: TGTGCCAGCAGCCCCTCCTCGGGACCTTTATCCTACGAGCAGTACTTC.

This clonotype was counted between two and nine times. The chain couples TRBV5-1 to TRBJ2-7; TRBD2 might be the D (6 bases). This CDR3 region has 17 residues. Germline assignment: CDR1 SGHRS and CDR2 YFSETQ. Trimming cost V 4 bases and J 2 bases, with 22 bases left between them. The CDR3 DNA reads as TGCGCCAGCAGCCTGGGGGGAACGATGGTGGTTCCCTACGAGCAGTACTTC. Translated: CASSLGGTMVVPYEQYF.

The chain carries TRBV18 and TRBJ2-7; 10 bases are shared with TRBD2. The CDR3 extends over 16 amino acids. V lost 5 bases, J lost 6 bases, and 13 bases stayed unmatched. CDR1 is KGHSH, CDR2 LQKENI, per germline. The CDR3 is CASSDSSGSSNGEQYF. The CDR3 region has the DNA TGTGCCAGCTCAGACTCTAGCGGGAGCTCGAATGGCGAGCAGTACTTC. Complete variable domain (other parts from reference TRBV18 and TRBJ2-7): NAGVMQNPRHLVRRRGQEARLRCSPMKGHSHVYWYRQLPEEGLKFMVYLQKENIIDESGMPKERFSAEFPKEGPSILRIQQVVRGDSAAYFCASSDSSGSSNGEQYFGPGTRLTVT.